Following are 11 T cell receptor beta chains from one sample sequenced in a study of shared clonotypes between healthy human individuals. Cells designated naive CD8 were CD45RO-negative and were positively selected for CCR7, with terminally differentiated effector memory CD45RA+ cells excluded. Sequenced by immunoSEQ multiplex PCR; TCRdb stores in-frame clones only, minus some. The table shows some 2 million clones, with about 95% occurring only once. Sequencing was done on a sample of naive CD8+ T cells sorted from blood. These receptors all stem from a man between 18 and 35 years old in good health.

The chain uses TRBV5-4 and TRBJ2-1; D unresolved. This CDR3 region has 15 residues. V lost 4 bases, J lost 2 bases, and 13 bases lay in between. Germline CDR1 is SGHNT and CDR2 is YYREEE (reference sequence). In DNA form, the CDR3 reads TGTGCCAGCAGCCCCACGTGGCGAACCTACAATGAGCAGTTCTTC. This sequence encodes CASSPTWRTYNEQFF.

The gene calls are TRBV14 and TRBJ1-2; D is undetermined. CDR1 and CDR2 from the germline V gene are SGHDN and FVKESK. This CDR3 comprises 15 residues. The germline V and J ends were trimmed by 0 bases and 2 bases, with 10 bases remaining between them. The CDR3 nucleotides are TGTGCCAGCAGCCAAGATGTACTCCCGAACTATGGCTACACCTTC. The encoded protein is CASSQDVLPNYGYTF.

Here the CDR3 DNA reads TGTGCCAGCAGTGTGCCCACCGACTCCTACGAGCAGTACTTC. It yields the protein CASSVPTDSYEQYF. The chain joins TRBV2 to TRBJ2-7; D is ambiguous. Trimming removed 4 bases from V and 0 bases from J, with 10 bases in between. CDR1 is SNHLY, CDR2 FYNNEI, per germline. The CDR3 has 14 residues.

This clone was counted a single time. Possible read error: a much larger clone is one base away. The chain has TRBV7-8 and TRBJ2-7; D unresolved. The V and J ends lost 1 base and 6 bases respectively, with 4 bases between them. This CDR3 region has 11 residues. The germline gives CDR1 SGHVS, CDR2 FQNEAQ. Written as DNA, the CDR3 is TGTGCCAGCAGCTTAGATCCCGAGCAGTACTTC. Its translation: CASSLDPEQYF.

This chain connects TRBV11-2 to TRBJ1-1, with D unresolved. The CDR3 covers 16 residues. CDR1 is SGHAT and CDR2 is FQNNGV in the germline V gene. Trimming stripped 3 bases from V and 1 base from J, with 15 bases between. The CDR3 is CASSFYWSGPNTEAFF. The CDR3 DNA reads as TGTGCCAGCAGCTTCTATTGGTCAGGACCGAACACTGAAGCTTTCTTT.

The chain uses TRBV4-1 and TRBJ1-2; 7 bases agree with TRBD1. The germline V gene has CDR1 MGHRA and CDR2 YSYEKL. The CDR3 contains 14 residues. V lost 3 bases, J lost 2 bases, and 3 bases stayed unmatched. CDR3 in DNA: TGCGCCAGCAGCCATACAGGGGAGAACTATGGCTACACCTTC. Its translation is CASSHTGENYGYTF.

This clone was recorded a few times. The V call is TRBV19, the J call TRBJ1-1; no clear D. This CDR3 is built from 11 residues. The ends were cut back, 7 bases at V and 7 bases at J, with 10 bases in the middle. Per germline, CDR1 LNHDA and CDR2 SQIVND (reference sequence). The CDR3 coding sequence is TGTGCCAGTAACTCTGATGTTGAAGCTTTCTTT. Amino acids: CASNSDVEAFF.

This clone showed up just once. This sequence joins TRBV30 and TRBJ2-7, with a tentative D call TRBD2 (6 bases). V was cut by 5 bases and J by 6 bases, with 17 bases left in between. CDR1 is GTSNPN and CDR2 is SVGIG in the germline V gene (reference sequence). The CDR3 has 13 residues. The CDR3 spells CAWGMGGASEQYF. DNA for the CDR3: TGTGCCTGGGGCATGGGAGGTGCGTCCGAGCAGTACTTC.

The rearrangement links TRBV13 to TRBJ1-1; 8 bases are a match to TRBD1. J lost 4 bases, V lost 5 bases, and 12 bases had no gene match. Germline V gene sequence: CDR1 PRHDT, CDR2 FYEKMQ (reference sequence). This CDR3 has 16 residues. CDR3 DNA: TGTGCCAGCAGCCCTCAGGGGGCCGGAACACTCACTGAAGCTTTCTTT. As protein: CASSPQGAGTLTEAFF.

CDR3 bases: TGTGCCAGCCGTGGCAGTTCCTACAATGAGCAGTTCTTC. Translation: CASRGSSYNEQFF. V gene TRBV27 combines with J gene TRBJ2-1; D call uncertain. Germline V gene data show CDR1 as MNHEY and CDR2 as SMNVEV (reference sequence). This CDR3 has 13 amino acids. The V end lost 8 bases, the J end lost 1 base, and 9 bases lay between the germline ends.

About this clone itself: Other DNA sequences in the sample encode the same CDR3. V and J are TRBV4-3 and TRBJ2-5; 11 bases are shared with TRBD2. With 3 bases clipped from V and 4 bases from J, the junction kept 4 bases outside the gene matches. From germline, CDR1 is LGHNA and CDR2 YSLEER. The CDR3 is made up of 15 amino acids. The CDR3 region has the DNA TGCGCCAGCAGCCATCTCCTAGCGGGAGGAGAGACCCAGTACTTC. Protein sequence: CASSHLLAGGETQYF.